This T cell receptor beta chain originates from a study of T cell responses to AZD1222 COVID-19 vaccine. On this clone: Its antigen is as yet unknown.

The assay was immunoSEQ multiplex PCR, and TCRdb's table has in-frame clones only and misses some. This repertoire shows about 130,000 clones, 65% to 90% found once; its top ten account for around 22%. The study, taken as a whole, reports: Two AZD1222 doses significantly raised spike-specific TCR breadth and depth over controls.

The germline gives CDR1 LGHNA, CDR2 YSLEER. Trimming took 0 bases from V and 5 from J, leaving 16 bases between them. The CDR3 sequence is 17 residues long. The TCR originated in an adult in good health. The material was peripheral blood, obtained on day 0 of AZD1222 vaccination. This chain connects TRBV4-3 to TRBJ2-2; maybe TRBD1 (7 bases). The CDR3 is CASSQDIPTGRTGELFF. In DNA form, the CDR3 reads TGCGCCAGCAGCCAAGATATCCCGACAGGGAGGACCGGGGAGCTGTTTTTT.